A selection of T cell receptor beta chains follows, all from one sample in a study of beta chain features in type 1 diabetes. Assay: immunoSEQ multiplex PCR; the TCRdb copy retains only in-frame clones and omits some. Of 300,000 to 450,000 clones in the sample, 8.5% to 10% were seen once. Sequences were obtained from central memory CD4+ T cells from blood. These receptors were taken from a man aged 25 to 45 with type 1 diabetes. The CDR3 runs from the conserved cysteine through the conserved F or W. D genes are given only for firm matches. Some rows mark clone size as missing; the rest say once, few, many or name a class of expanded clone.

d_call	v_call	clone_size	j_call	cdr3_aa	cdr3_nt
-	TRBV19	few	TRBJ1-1	CASSWLNTEAFF	TGTGCCAGTAGTTGGCTAAACACTGAAGCTTTCTTT
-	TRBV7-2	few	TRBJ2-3	CASSLVSGSTDTQYF	TGTGCCAGCAGCTTAGTAAGCGGGAGCACAGATACGCAGTATTTT
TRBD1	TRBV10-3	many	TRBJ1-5	CAIGSKTGGIGNQPQHF	TGTGCCATCGGGTCTAAGACAGGGGGAATAGGCAATCAGCCCCAGCATTTT
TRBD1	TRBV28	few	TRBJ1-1	CASSYPQGFEAFF	TGTGCCAGCAGCTATCCACAGGGGTTTGAAGCTTTCTTT
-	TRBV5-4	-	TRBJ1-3	CASSLGGMVAGNTIYF	TGTGCCAGCAGCTTGGGTGGGATGGTCGCTGGAAACACCATATATTTT
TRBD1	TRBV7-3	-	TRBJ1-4	CASSLNRGDEKLFF	TGTGCCAGCAGCTTAAACAGGGGTGACGAAAAACTGTTTTTT
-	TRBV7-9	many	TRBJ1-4	CASSAGEKLFF	TGTGCCAGCAGCGCAGGTGAAAAACTGTTTTTT
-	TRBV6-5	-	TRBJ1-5	CASRPGTAYQPQHF	TGTGCCAGCAGGCCCGGGACCGCTTATCAGCCCCAGCATTTT
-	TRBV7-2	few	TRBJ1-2	CASSQGAGYGYTF	TGTGCCAGCAGCCAAGGGGCAGGTTATGGCTACACCTTC
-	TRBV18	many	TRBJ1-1	CASSPDGGRNTEAFF	TGTGCCAGCTCACCTGACGGGGGTAGGAACACTGAAGCTTTCTTT
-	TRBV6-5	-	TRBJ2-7	CASSYSMGSYEQYF	TGTGCCAGCAGTTACTCGATGGGCTCCTACGAGCAGTACTTC
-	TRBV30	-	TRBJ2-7	CAWSALGDEQYF	TGTGCCTGGAGTGCCCTAGGGGACGAGCAGTACTTC
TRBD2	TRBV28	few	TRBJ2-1	CASSSAGAYNEQFF	TGTGCCAGCAGCTCAGCGGGAGCCTACAATGAGCAGTTCTTC
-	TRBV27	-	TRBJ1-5	CASSIDGSGEGQPQHF	TGTGCCAGCAGTATCGACGGTTCTGGGGAAGGACAGCCCCAGCATTTT
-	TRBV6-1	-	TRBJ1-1	CASTQDREAFF	TGTGCCAGCACTCAGGACAGAGAAGCTTTCTTT
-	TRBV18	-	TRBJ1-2	CASSLDPGHNYGYTF	TGTGCCAGCTCACTCGACCCAGGCCACAACTATGGCTACACCTTC
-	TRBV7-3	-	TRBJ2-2	CASSLSAGARTGELFF	TGTGCCAGCAGCTTATCTGCAGGGGCGCGCACCGGGGAGCTGTTTTTT
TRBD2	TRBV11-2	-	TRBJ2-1	CATSGRAENEQFF	TGTGCCACCAGCGGGAGGGCCGAGAATGAGCAGTTCTTC
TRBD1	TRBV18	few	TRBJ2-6	CASSPLYRGLSGANVLTF	TGTGCCAGCTCACCACTTTACAGGGGGCTTTCTGGGGCCAACGTCCTGACTTTC